A selection of T cell receptor beta chains follows, all from one sample in a study of cytomegalovirus exposure and HLA in healthy donors. Assay: immunoSEQ multiplex PCR; the TCRdb copy retains only in-frame clones and omits some. This table has some 140,000 clones, roughly 76% appearing once. The sequencing input was PBMCs. Every receptor here comes from a woman aged 35 to 49 in good health and CMV-seronegative. CDR3s include the opening cysteine and the closing phenylalanine or tryptophan. A D gene is named only where the DNA matches it firmly. The listing skips clone size in some rows; elsewhere it reads once, few, many or a size class.

CDR3: CASRDSMNTEAFF
DNA: TGTGCCAGCAGGGACAGTATGAACACTGAAGCTTTCTTT
J: TRBJ1-1
size: .
D: .
V: TRBV7-3

CDR3: CASSSPPQEPQHF
DNA: TGTGCCAGCAGTTCCCCCCCGCAGGAACCCCAGCATTTT
J: TRBJ1-5
size: .
D: .
V: TRBV28

CDR3: CASSVRRLDTQYF
DNA: TGTGCCAGCAGTGTGAGAAGACTGGATACGCAGTATTTT
J: TRBJ2-3
size: .
D: .
V: TRBV2

CDR3: CASRDSGNTEAFF
DNA: TGTGCCAGCAGGGACAGTGGGAACACTGAAGCTTTCTTT
J: TRBJ1-1
size: once
D: .
V: TRBV6-1

CDR3: CASSQEKRGEQFF
DNA: TGCGCCAGCAGCCAAGAGAAGCGGGGTGAGCAGTTCTTC
J: TRBJ2-1
size: once
D: TRBD2
V: TRBV4-1

CDR3: CASSEALGDSPLHF
DNA: TGTGCCAGCAGTGAAGCGCTCGGTGATTCACCCCTCCACTTT
J: TRBJ1-6
size: .
D: .
V: TRBV6-1

CDR3: CSVGTLYQETQYF
DNA: TGCAGCGTTGGGACTTTGTACCAAGAGACCCAGTACTTC
J: TRBJ2-5
size: .
D: .
V: TRBV29-1

CDR3: CASSPRTGKNEQFF
DNA: TGTGCCAGCAGCCCTCGGACAGGGAAAAATGAGCAGTTCTTC
J: TRBJ2-1
size: .
D: TRBD1
V: TRBV9

CDR3: CASSSSTGAGANVLTF
DNA: TGTGCCAGCAGCTCCTCGACAGGGGCTGGGGCCAACGTCCTGACTTTC
J: TRBJ2-6
size: .
D: TRBD1
V: TRBV7-2

CDR3: CASSLIGAEQDSPLHF
DNA: TGTGCCAGCAGTCTCATTGGTGCAGAGCAGGATTCACCCCTCCACTTT
J: TRBJ1-6
size: .
D: .
V: TRBV28

CDR3: CASSSDRAYGIQYF
DNA: TGTGCCAGCAGCTCAGACAGGGCCTACGGCATTCAGTACTTC
J: TRBJ2-4
size: .
D: TRBD1
V: TRBV7-2

CDR3: CASSPGVGVAYEQYF
DNA: TGCGCCAGCAGCCCTGGGGTCGGGGTAGCCTACGAGCAGTACTTC
J: TRBJ2-7
size: .
D: .
V: TRBV5-1

CDR3: CASSLGDYTEAFF
DNA: TGTGCCAGCAGCTTAGGTGACTACACTGAAGCTTTCTTT
J: TRBJ1-1
size: .
D: .
V: TRBV7-9

CDR3: CASSFGQGGVEAFF
DNA: TGTGCCAGCAGTTTTGGACAAGGGGGGGTTGAAGCTTTCTTT
J: TRBJ1-1
size: .
D: .
V: TRBV27

CDR3: CAALPGQGAYGYTF
DNA: TGTGCCGCCCTCCCGGGACAGGGGGCCTATGGCTACACCTTC
J: TRBJ1-2
size: few
D: TRBD1
V: TRBV6-5

CDR3: CASSPRDSNEKLFF
DNA: TGCGCCAGCAGCCCCCGGGACAGTAATGAAAAACTGTTTTTT
J: TRBJ1-4
size: .
D: TRBD1
V: TRBV5-1

CDR3: CASSFRGNPRGFLFF
DNA: TGTGCCAGCAGTTTTCGGGGAAACCCGAGGGGGTTTCTGTTCTTC
J: TRBJ2-1
size: .
D: .
V: TRBV28

CDR3: CASTGQGMAGNTIYF
DNA: TGTGCCAGCACTGGACAGGGGATGGCGGGAAACACCATATATTTT
J: TRBJ1-3
size: .
D: TRBD1
V: TRBV2

CDR3: CASSLAEGVFYGYTF
DNA: TGTGCCAGCAGCTTAGCGGAAGGGGTTTTCTATGGCTACACCTTC
J: TRBJ1-2
size: .
D: .
V: TRBV7-8

CDR3: CASSLGTGANYGYTF
DNA: TGCGCCAGCAGCCTTGGGACAGGGGCTAACTATGGCTACACCTTC
J: TRBJ1-2
size: .
D: TRBD1
V: TRBV5-1

CDR3: CASTLDRNTEAFF
DNA: TGTGCCAGCACCCTGGACAGAAACACTGAAGCTTTCTTT
J: TRBJ1-1
size: .
D: .
V: TRBV6-1

CDR3: CASSFTESNSPLHF
DNA: TGTGCCAGCAGTTTTACAGAAAGTAATTCACCCCTCCACTTT
J: TRBJ1-6
size: .
D: .
V: TRBV6-6

CDR3: CASTASRGREKLFF
DNA: TGTGCCAGTACCGCTAGCAGGGGTAGGGAAAAACTGTTTTTT
J: TRBJ1-4
size: .
D: .
V: TRBV19

CDR3: CASSGRQGASDTQYF
DNA: TGTGCCAGCAGTGGACGACAGGGGGCTTCAGATACGCAGTATTTT
J: TRBJ2-3
size: .
D: TRBD1
V: TRBV2

CDR3: CASSFQDRSYGYTF
DNA: TGTGCCAGCAGCTTCCAAGACAGGAGCTATGGCTACACCTTC
J: TRBJ1-2
size: .
D: .
V: TRBV5-4

CDR3: CASSLGTSGDDEQFF
DNA: TGTGCCAGCAGCTTAGGGACTAGCGGGGACGATGAGCAGTTCTTC
J: TRBJ2-1
size: once
D: TRBD2
V: TRBV7-9

CDR3: CAINGRQGKSSYNEQFF
DNA: TGTGCCATCAATGGCAGACAGGGGAAGAGCTCCTACAATGAGCAGTTCTTC
J: TRBJ2-1
size: .
D: TRBD1
V: TRBV10-3

CDR3: CASSFTGSNQPQHF
DNA: TGCGCCAGCAGCTTCACAGGTAGCAATCAGCCCCAGCATTTT
J: TRBJ1-5
size: .
D: .
V: TRBV4-1

CDR3: CASSQVQGGNQPQHF
DNA: TGTGCCAGCAGCCAAGTCCAGGGGGGCAATCAGCCCCAGCATTTT
J: TRBJ1-5
size: few
D: TRBD1
V: TRBV4-2

CDR3: CASSLGGNSYNSPLHF
DNA: TGTGCCAGCAGCTTAGGTGGCAACTCCTATAATTCACCCCTCCACTTT
J: TRBJ1-6
size: .
D: .
V: TRBV11-2

CDR3: CASSGTGDGYTF
DNA: TGTGCCAGCAGTGGGACAGGGGATGGCTACACCTTC
J: TRBJ1-2
size: few
D: TRBD1
V: TRBV2

CDR3: CAISEQAGSQPQHF
DNA: TGTGCCATCAGTGAACAGGCAGGGTCTCAGCCCCAGCATTTT
J: TRBJ1-5
size: .
D: .
V: TRBV10-3

CDR3: CASRGTGVLFF
DNA: TGTGCCAGCAGGGGGACAGGCGTTCTGTTCTTC
J: TRBJ2-1
size: .
D: TRBD1
V: TRBV2

CDR3: CATSRDQTGGSEKLFF
DNA: TGTGCCACCAGCAGAGACCAAACAGGGGGCTCTGAAAAACTGTTTTTT
J: TRBJ1-4
size: .
D: TRBD1
V: TRBV15

CDR3: CASTLRGLAGENEQFF
DNA: TGTGCCAGCACCCTGAGGGGTTTAGCGGGGGAAAATGAGCAGTTCTTC
J: TRBJ2-1
size: .
D: TRBD2
V: TRBV7-6

CDR3: CASSLGVPRGPYQPQHF
DNA: TGTGCCAGCAGCTTGGGTGTTCCCAGGGGCCCCTATCAGCCCCAGCATTTT
J: TRBJ1-5
size: .
D: .
V: TRBV5-8

CDR3: CASSFNRAGGHSEQFF
DNA: TGTGCCAGCAGCTTCAACCGTGCGGGGGGGCACAGTGAGCAGTTCTTC
J: TRBJ2-1
size: .
D: TRBD2
V: TRBV7-8

CDR3: CASSQITGGYEQYF
DNA: TGCGCCAGCAGCCAAATCACCGGGGGGTACGAGCAGTACTTC
J: TRBJ2-7
size: once
D: TRBD2
V: TRBV4-1

CDR3: CASSSGGIELFF
DNA: TGTGCCAGCAGTTCAGGGGGCATTGAACTGTTTTTT
J: TRBJ1-4
size: .
D: TRBD1
V: TRBV6-5

CDR3: CASSETGVQDTQYF
DNA: TGTGCTAGCAGCGAAACAGGGGTACAAGATACGCAGTATTTT
J: TRBJ2-3
size: .
D: TRBD1
V: TRBV7-7

CDR3: CASSQEELTLAKNIQYF
DNA: TGCGCCAGCAGCCAAGAGGAGTTAACCCTAGCCAAAAACATTCAGTACTTC
J: TRBJ2-4
size: .
D: .
V: TRBV4-1

CDR3: CASSQAGQILDTQYF
DNA: TGTGCCAGCAGCCAAGCGGGACAGATTCTTGATACGCAGTATTTT
J: TRBJ2-3
size: .
D: TRBD1
V: TRBV4-2

CDR3: CASSTAGTGLEAEQFF
DNA: TGTGCCAGTAGTACCGCAGGGACAGGGCTGGAGGCTGAGCAGTTCTTC
J: TRBJ2-1
size: .
D: TRBD1
V: TRBV19

CDR3: CASSEGRRETQYF
DNA: TGTGCCAGCAGTGAGGGGAGGAGGGAGACCCAGTACTTC
J: TRBJ2-5
size: .
D: .
V: TRBV2

CDR3: CAGGGGAEQFF
DNA: TGTGCCGGCGGTGGGGGCGCTGAGCAGTTCTTC
J: TRBJ2-1
size: .
D: .
V: TRBV25-1

CDR3: CASSVAGGEGSEQFF
DNA: TGTGCCAGCAGCGTAGCAGGGGGCGAAGGGAGTGAGCAGTTCTTC
J: TRBJ2-1
size: .
D: TRBD1
V: TRBV9

CDR3: CASSPGGGSGGNTIYF
DNA: TGTGCCAGCAGCCCCGGGGGGGGTTCCGGCGGAAACACCATATATTTT
J: TRBJ1-3
size: .
D: .
V: TRBV7-2

CDR3: CASTEGQALPPQFF
DNA: TGTGCCAGCACCGAGGGACAGGCCCTACCACCGCAGTTCTTC
J: TRBJ2-1
size: .
D: TRBD1
V: TRBV7-3

CDR3: CASRYRSNQPQHF
DNA: TGTGCCAGTAGATATAGGAGTAATCAGCCCCAGCATTTT
J: TRBJ1-5
size: .
D: .
V: TRBV19

CDR3: CASSEYQETQYF
DNA: TGCGCCAGCAGCGAGTACCAAGAGACCCAGTACTTC
J: TRBJ2-5
size: .
D: .
V: TRBV5-1